This T cell receptor (beta chain) derives from a study of blood T cells in healthy people across ages. V was pared by 6 bases and J by 5 bases, with 13 bases of the junction left unmatched. Per the germline V gene, CDR1 is MNHEY and CDR2 is SVGEGT. There are 15 residues in the CDR3. A J-beta primer mix and a sample-barcoded 5' primer were used in a second PCR of roughly 7 to 12 cycles. A single record per CDR3 protein comes from TCRdb applying MiXCR to the 5' RACE reads. Among approximately 880,000 distinct CDR3 sequences listed, around 46% were seen once. Findings of the study overall: Greater diversity and more naive CD4+ cells were seen in long-lived donors than in aged donors. It was not known whether donors were CMV positive (a possible confounder of expanded clonotype changes).

With regard to this clonotype: Its antigen is currently unknown.

The TCR originated in a man younger than 40 in good health. The sequencing input was blood. This chain connects TRBV6-2 or TRBV6-3 to TRBJ2-7; 7 nucleotides align to TRBD1. The CDR3 coding sequence is TGTGCCAGCAGATCGCCGGGACAGTGGGGGAACGAGCAGTACTTC. This translates into CASRSPGQWGNEQYF.